The 23 T cell receptor beta chains presented below share a single source sample, sequenced in a study of blood T cell repertoires in COVID-19. Only in-frame clones appear in the TCRdb table, and some are missing; sequencing was by immunoSEQ multiplex PCR. The table shows 150,000 to 200,000 clones, with roughly 80% occurring only once. Sequenced sample: peripheral blood. The receptor set was obtained from an elderly woman with acute or convalescent COVID-19.

This sequence joins TRBV5-6 and TRBJ2-1, with D unresolved. The ends were cut back, 3 bases at V and 2 bases at J, with 15 bases in the middle. The CDR3 sequence is 16 residues long. Germline V gene data show CDR1 as SGHDT and CDR2 as YYEEEE. CDR3 protein: CASSSRLFLPYNEQFF. The CDR3 DNA follows: TGTGCCAGCAGCTCAAGACTTTTTCTCCCCTACAATGAGCAGTTCTTC.

CDR3 protein: CASSLVASGVYNEQFF. CDR3 bases: TGTGCCAGCAGCTTGGTGGCTAGCGGGGTTTACAATGAGCAGTTCTTC. The J gene is TRBJ2-1, the V gene TRBV5-6; 9 bases agree with TRBD2. Germline-derived CDR1 and CDR2 are SGHDT and YYEEEE. J gave up 4 bases and V 0 bases, and 5 bases lay outside the gene matches. The CDR3 is 16 amino acids.

This clone was recorded once. The chain recombines TRBV5-6 with TRBJ1-5; D not certain. Germline CDR1 is SGHDT and CDR2 is YYEEEE. V was cut by 1 base and J by 4 bases, with 15 bases left in between. The CDR3 totals 16 residues. The CDR3 sequence is CASSLWKGLPNQPQHF. The CDR3 nucleotides read TGTGCCAGCAGCTTGTGGAAAGGACTGCCTAATCAGCCCCAGCATTTT.

In DNA, the CDR3 is TGCGCCAGCAGCTTGGCCTTGACGGGGTCTGAAGCTTTCTTT. Translating gives CASSLALTGSEAFF. V is TRBV5-1 and J is TRBJ1-1; D gene ambiguous. V gave up 0 bases and J gave up 6 bases, with 12 bases separating them. The CDR3 length is 14 residues. Germline assignment: CDR1 SGHRS and CDR2 YFSETQ. Supplemented by reference TRBV5-1 and TRBJ1-1, the full variable domain reads KAGVTQTPRYLIKTRGQQVTLSCSPISGHRSVSWYQQTPGQGLQFLFEYFSETQRNKGNFPGRFSGRQFSNSRSEMNVSTLELGDSALYLCASSLALTGSEAFFGQGTRLTVV.

V usage is TRBV9 and J usage is TRBJ1-6, with D unclear. The CDR3 consists of 15 residues. Trimming stripped 0 bases from V and 7 bases from J, with 11 bases between. CDR1 and CDR2 from the germline V gene are SGDLS and YYNGEE. The CDR3 loop is CASSVGQSSNSPLHF. CDR3 DNA: TGTGCCAGCAGCGTAGGTCAGTCTTCGAATTCACCCCTCCACTTT.

The V gene is TRBV15, the J gene TRBJ1-2; D call uncertain. The V end was cut by 3 bases, the J end by 0 bases, with 5 bases between. The CDR3 totals 13 residues. Germline CDR1 and CDR2: LNHNV and YYDKDF (reference sequence). The CDR3 spells CATSSATNYGYTF. The CDR3 DNA reads as TGTGCCACCAGCAGTGCTACTAACTATGGCTACACCTTC.

This clone was counted between two and nine times. The genes are TRBV7-8 and TRBJ1-2; weak D call: TRBD1 (5 bases). Germline V gives CDR1 SGHVS, CDR2 FQNEAQ. The CDR3 is made up of 14 amino acids. Trimming left V 5 bases short and J 0 bases short, with 10 bases between. CDR3 bases: TGTGCCAGCAGCCTTACAGGATCTAACTATGGCTACACCTTC. It encodes CASSLTGSNYGYTF. Full variable domain (remainder filled in from reference TRBV7-8 and TRBJ1-2): GAGVSQSPRYKVAKRGQDVALRCDPISGHVSLFWYQQALGQGPEFLTYFQNEAQLDKSGLPSDRFFAERPEGSVSTLKIQRTQQEDSAVYLCASSLTGSNYGYTFGSGTRLTVV.

V is TRBV28 and J is TRBJ2-2, with 7 positions matching TRBD1. The CDR3 length is 14 residues. Germline trimming cut 6 bases from V and 3 bases from J; bases unmatched to any gene: 4. CDR1 is MDHEN, CDR2 SYDVKM, per germline. The CDR3 sequence is CASSRGTDTGELFF. CDR3 bases: TGTGCCAGCAGCAGAGGGACAGACACCGGGGAGCTGTTTTTT.

The rearrangement joins TRBV5-1 to TRBJ2-7; 9 bases fit TRBD2. Germline V CDR1 and CDR2: SGHRS, YFSETQ. The junction had 13 bases not matched to a gene; V was cut back by 6 bases and J by 0 bases. The length of the CDR3 is 17 residues. As DNA, the CDR3 is TGCGCCAGCACCCCGAATCTGCGGGGGGGAAGCTCCTACGAGCAGTACTTC. This encodes CASTPNLRGGSSYEQYF.

This chain joins TRBV7-6 and TRBJ2-7, with 7 bases aligning to TRBD2. Trimming took 5 bases from V and 3 from J; bases not matched to a gene: 7. The CDR3 is 14 residues long. The V gene's germline CDR1 is SGHVS and CDR2 FNYEAQ. CDR3 in amino acids: CASSVLAGDYEQYF. CDR3 in DNA: TGTGCCAGCAGCGTATTAGCGGGCGACTACGAGCAGTACTTC.

This clone has a handful of counts. V is TRBV11-1 and J is TRBJ2-1; 10 bases match TRBD2. Per the germline V gene, CDR1 is SGHAT and CDR2 is FQDESV (reference sequence). With V trimmed by 5 bases and J by 9 bases, 1 base remained unmatched. The CDR3 is made up of 12 amino acids. CDR3 sequence: CASSRLAGEQFF. Here the CDR3 DNA reads TGTGCCAGCAGCCGACTAGCGGGTGAGCAGTTCTTC.

The rearrangement uses TRBV7-3 and TRBJ2-3, with 12 bases aligning to TRBD2. The CDR3 extends over 15 amino acids. Looked up from germline, CDR1 is SGHTA and CDR2 is FQGTGA. V dropped 5 bases and J dropped 4; count of bases not matched to a gene: 4. In DNA form, the CDR3 reads TGTGCCAGCAGCCCTAGCGGGGGGGCCCCAGATACGCAGTATTTT. Amino acid sequence: CASSPSGGAPDTQYF.

V is TRBV6-5 and J is TRBJ2-2; TRBD2 aligns across 8 bases. The junction had 5 bases not matched to a gene; V was cut back by 6 bases and J by 5 bases. This CDR3 has 14 residues. Germline assignment: CDR1 MNHEY and CDR2 SVGAGI. The CDR3 DNA sequence: TGTGCCAGCAGAAACAGCGGGAGTACCGGGGAGCTGTTTTTT. Protein: CASRNSGSTGELFF.

J is TRBJ2-7 and V is TRBV28, with D perhaps TRBD2 (6 bases). CDR3 length equals 13 residues. Trimming took off 3 bases at V and 6 bases at J, with 12 bases between the two ends. CDR1 is MDHEN and CDR2 is SYDVKM in the germline V gene. CDR3 nucleotide sequence: TGTGCCAGCAGTTTCCTGCGGGACGGCGAGCAGTACTTC. Translation: CASSFLRDGEQYF.

CDR3 in DNA: TGTGCCAGCAGTTCCGAAGTCCTGACTGGGACCGGGGAGCTGTTTTTT. This sequence encodes CASSSEVLTGTGELFF. This chain connects TRBV28 to TRBJ2-2; D gene unclear. CDR3 length equals 16 residues. V gave up 4 bases and J gave up 5 bases, with 17 bases separating them. Germline V gene sequence: CDR1 MDHEN, CDR2 SYDVKM.

This clone was picked up one time. The chain couples TRBV5-4 to TRBJ1-1; possibly TRBD1 for D (5 bases). Germline CDR1 and CDR2: SGHNT and YYREEE (reference sequence). The CDR3 has 14 residues. Trimming took off 0 bases at V and 4 bases at J, with 10 bases between the two ends. CDR3 sequence: CASSLGGGVTEAFF. CDR3 bases: TGTGCCAGCAGCTTGGGCGGGGGGGTCACTGAAGCTTTCTTT.

The chain has TRBV5-6 and TRBJ2-2; 11 bases agree with TRBD2. The ends lost 0 bases at V and 7 bases at J; junction bases unmatched: 14. CDR1 and CDR2 (germline): SGHDT, YYEEEE. This CDR3 spans 19 amino acids. The CDR3 DNA is TGTGCCAGCAGCTTGGGTCGTTGGCTAGCGGGAGGTCCGAACGGGGAGCTGTTTTTT. It translates to CASSLGRWLAGGPNGELFF.

This chain connects TRBV5-1 to TRBJ2-7; 9 bases fit TRBD2. Trimming cost V 0 bases and J 4 bases; bases outside gene matches: 14. There are 18 residues in the CDR3. Looked up from germline, CDR1 is SGHRS and CDR2 is YFSETQ. The CDR3 DNA reads as TGCGCCAGCAGCTTGGATTTGTGGTCTAGCGGGGAAGGATACGAGCAGTACTTC. Its protein is CASSLDLWSSGEGYEQYF.

This clone was detected only once. The V gene is TRBV5-1, the J gene TRBJ2-5, with 10 bases lining up with TRBD2. CDR3 length: 15 amino acids. The V gene end was trimmed by 1 base and the J gene end by 4 bases; junction bases not matched to a gene: 4. CDR1 is SGHRS, CDR2 YFSETQ, per germline. CDR3 sequence (DNA): TGCGCCAGCAGCTTGTCAGCGGGGGGGATAGAGACCCAGTACTTC. Residues: CASSLSAGGIETQYF.

V gene TRBV5-4 combines with J gene TRBJ2-5, with 11 bases lining up with TRBD2. V shed 3 bases and J 2 bases; nucleotides not matched to a gene: 9. Germline CDR1 is SGHNT and CDR2 is YYREEE (reference sequence). The CDR3 spans 17 residues. DNA of the CDR3: TGTGCCAGCAGCTACTCTGGACTAGCGGGTCCTCAAGAGACCCAGTACTTC. Protein: CASSYSGLAGPQETQYF.

The genes are TRBV11-3 and TRBJ2-1, with 8 bases lining up with TRBD1. J was trimmed by 6 bases and V by 5 bases; bases with no gene match: 6. CDR3 length: 14 residues. Germline V gene sequence: CDR1 SGHNT, CDR2 YENEEA. The CDR3 loop reads CASSPYRGANEQFF. As DNA, the CDR3 is TGTGCCAGCAGCCCGTACAGGGGGGCCAATGAGCAGTTCTTC.

The rearrangement links TRBV6-4 to TRBJ2-2; TRBD1 matches at 12 bases. Germline trimming cut 6 bases from V and 5 bases from J; bases unmatched to any gene: 10. Looked up from germline, CDR1 is MRHNA and CDR2 is SNTAGT. There are 17 residues in the CDR3. In DNA, the CDR3 is TGTGCCAGCAGAGCAAGGGGACAGGGGGCCGGTACCGGGGAGCTGTTTTTT. Residues: CASRARGQGAGTGELFF.

J is TRBJ2-7 and V is TRBV5-6, with D tentatively TRBD1 (6 bases). The CDR3 spans 12 residues. Trimming stripped 4 bases from V and 6 bases from J, with 11 bases between. CDR1 and CDR2 from the germline V gene are SGHDT and YYEEEE. As DNA, the CDR3 is TGTGCCAGCAGCCTGGTCAGGGGCGAGCAGTACTTC. This sequence encodes CASSLVRGEQYF.